The source of this T cell receptor beta chain is a study of blood T cell repertoires in COVID-19. Overall study context: Samples taken during acute and convalescent COVID-19 were collected in the United States, Italy and Spain.

Residents of about two dozen US areas, aged roughly 18 to 95 years, made up the participants. In assigning cohorts, the study relied on participant-reported clinical history. Authors' analysis steps: Scientists estimated how many nucleated cells there were by amplifying reference gene primers. The method was immunoSEQ multiplex PCR; TCRdb's version includes in-frame clones alone and lacks a portion of them. V and J calls and clone size are given by that table; D and trimming were obtained from the DNA. The data show 250,000 to 300,000 clones, roughly nine tenths seen once. The CDR3 has 18 residues. The ends lost 4 bases at V and 0 bases at J; junction bases unmatched: 6. Germline assignment: CDR1 LGHNA and CDR2 YNFKEQ.

This clonotype was obtained from a human donor in a cohort exposed to, infected with or recovered from COVID-19 (not recorded which). The donor label of this sample is uncertain. The J gene is TRBJ2-1, the V gene TRBV4-2, with 13 bases that match TRBD2. The specimen sequenced was PBMCs or T cells enriched from blood (not recorded which). The CDR3 spells CASSPWTSGGGSYNEQFF. The CDR3 DNA is TGTGCCAGCAGCCCCTGGACTAGCGGGGGAGGCTCCTACAATGAGCAGTTCTTC.